Below are 12 T cell receptor beta chains sequenced from a single sample in a study of blood T cells in healthy people across ages. Sample-barcoded 5' priming and a J-beta primer mix drove a second PCR of roughly 6 to 12 cycles. TCRdb itself ran the 5' RACE reads through MiXCR, one entry per CDR3 protein. The data hold over 1,500,000 distinct CDR3 sequences, with about 50% observed a single time. Material for sequencing was blood. Receptors were obtained from a woman aged 40 to 50 in good health.

The J gene is TRBJ2-1, the V gene TRBV5-1; TRBD2 aligns across 10 bases. Unmatched junction bases numbered 4, after V lost 0 bases and J lost 4 bases. This CDR3 spans 16 amino acids. Germline CDR1 is SGHRS and CDR2 is YFSETQ. The DNA of the CDR3 is TGCGCCAGCAGCTTGGACGGGACTAGCGAGTACAATGAGCAGTTCTTC. This gives the protein CASSLDGTSEYNEQFF.

The chain combines TRBV6-5 with TRBJ2-1, with 11 bases matching TRBD2. The CDR3 length is 14 residues. The germline V gene encodes CDR1 MNHEY and CDR2 SVGAGI. The V and J ends lost 6 bases and 9 bases, in that order; junction bases with no gene match: 7. Here the CDR3 reads CASRALAGGGEQFF. CDR3 sequence (DNA): TGTGCCAGCAGAGCCCTAGCGGGGGGAGGTGAGCAGTTCTTC.

As for this clonotype: Germline is not matched at one junction end, which may reflect a read error. V gene TRBV5-5 combines with J gene TRBJ2-5; possible D gene TRBD1, 5 bases. The CDR3 contains 16 residues. The germline gives CDR1 SGHKS, CDR2 YYEKEE (reference sequence). The CDR3, as DNA: TGCGCCAGCAGCTTGGTGGTGGGGCGAGGATTGGAGACCCAGTACTTC. Translated, it gives CASSLVVGRGLETQYF.

The chain links TRBV15 to TRBJ1-3; D ambiguous. CDR1 is LNHNV, CDR2 YYDKDF, per germline (reference sequence). The V end lost 0 bases, the J end lost 0 bases, and 12 bases lay between the germline ends. The CDR3 extends over 17 amino acids. CDR3: CATSRDRAGLSGNTIYF. CDR3 in DNA: TGTGCCACCAGCAGAGATCGAGCTGGGCTCTCTGGAAACACCATATATTTT.

This clonotype was counted once. The V and J genes are TRBV7-2 and TRBJ1-5, with a possible D match to TRBD1 (5 bases). Trimming cost V 6 bases and J 9 bases, with 18 bases left between them. Germline V CDR1 and CDR2: SGHTA, FQGNSA. The CDR3 is 14 amino acids. The CDR3 nucleotides read TGTGCCAGCAGTCTAACAGGTTCGTCCGGGCCCCAGCATTTT. Protein sequence: CASSLTGSSGPQHF.

The chain joins TRBV7-2 to TRBJ2-1, with D unclear. The CDR3 contains 13 residues. Trimming cost V 5 bases and J 7 bases, with 12 bases left between them. CDR1 SGHTA and CDR2 FQGNSA come from the germline V gene. The CDR3 DNA follows: TGTGCCAGCAGCCTCGGGTACACGAATGAGCAGTTCTTC. Its protein is CASSLGYTNEQFF. Filled out from reference TRBV7-2 and TRBJ2-1, the complete variable domain reads GAGVSQSPSNKVTEKGKDVELRCDPISGHTALYWYRQSLGQGLEFLIYFQGNSAPDKSGLPSDRFSAERTGGSVSTLTIQRTQQEDSAVYLCASSLGYTNEQFFGPGTRLTVL.

This chain links TRBV2 with TRBJ2-5; D gene unclear. Germline CDR1 reads SNHLY; CDR2 reads FYNNEI. This CDR3 has 12 residues. V was cut by 3 bases and J by 9 bases, with 11 bases left in between. CDR3 region: CASSDSLGSQYF. The CDR3, as DNA: TGTGCCAGCAGTGACTCCCTTGGGTCCCAGTACTTC.

The rearrangement links TRBV11-2 to TRBJ1-5, with D perhaps TRBD1 (5 bases). Trimming removed 2 bases from V and 7 bases from J, with 15 bases in between. The CDR3 totals 15 residues. The germline gives CDR1 SGHAT, CDR2 FQNNGV. CDR3 nucleotide sequence: TGTGCCAGCAGCTTACGGGGCGAATTAGGGCAGCCCCAGCATTTT. Its protein product is CASSLRGELGQPQHF.

This chain connects TRBV5-1 to TRBJ1-1; 10 bases are a match to TRBD1. V gave up 3 bases and J gave up 5 bases; unmatched junction bases: 7. The CDR3 sequence is 15 residues long. Germline V CDR1 and CDR2: SGHRS, YFSETQ. The CDR3: CASSSRGTGVTEAFF. In DNA, the CDR3 is TGCGCCAGCAGCTCCCGGGGGACAGGGGTGACTGAAGCTTTCTTT. Supplemented by reference TRBV5-1 and TRBJ1-1, the full variable domain reads KAGVTQTPRYLIKTRGQQVTLSCSPISGHRSVSWYQQTPGQGLQFLFEYFSETQRNKGNFPGRFSGRQFSNSRSEMNVSTLELGDSALYLCASSSRGTGVTEAFFGQGTRLTVV.

The rearrangement uses TRBV18 and TRBJ2-1, with 7 bases fitting TRBD1. Germline CDR1 reads KGHSH; CDR2 reads LQKENI. V dropped 3 bases and J dropped 5; count of bases not matched to a gene: 4. The CDR3 spans 14 residues. The CDR3 nucleotides are TGTGCCAGCTCACCTTCGACAGGGAACAATGAGCAGTTCTTC. It encodes CASSPSTGNNEQFF.

The gene calls are TRBV15 and TRBJ2-7; D gene ambiguous. CDR1 is LNHNV, CDR2 YYDKDF, per germline (reference sequence). V gave up 7 bases and J gave up 4 bases, with 11 bases separating them. This CDR3 comprises 12 residues. CDR3 sequence reads: CATTQTGYEQYF. CDR3 nucleotide sequence: TGTGCCACCACCCAGACGGGTTACGAGCAGTACTTC.

This chain uses TRBV9 with TRBJ1-2, with unresolved D. The CDR3 is 14 residues long. Germline CDR1 reads SGDLS; CDR2 reads YYNGEE. V lost 5 bases, J lost 7 bases, and 18 bases lay in between. The CDR3 coding sequence is TGTGCCAGCAGTGTGATTACCGGGCACCCTGGCTACACCTTC. Encoded protein: CASSVITGHPGYTF.